This T cell receptor beta chain was profiled in a study of shared clonotypes between healthy human individuals. With 7 bases clipped from V and 7 bases from J, the junction kept 11 bases outside the gene matches. This CDR3 spans 14 amino acids. Germline CDR1 reads SGHVS; CDR2 reads FQNEAQ. Deep was the level used in running the assay. Profiled with immunoSEQ multiplex PCR; TCRdb holds only in-frame clones, not every one. The table includes hundreds of thousands of clones, around 78% detected once. Source material: PBMCs. This TCR derives from a woman in her forties in good health. Some clones in this sample may be carry-over from other donors' samples. The chain has TRBV7-8 and TRBJ2-7; 9 bases map to TRBD2. CDR3 sequence: CASTPLSGSGEQYF. CDR3 in DNA: TGTGCCAGCACCCCCCTTAGCGGGAGCGGTGAGCAGTACTTC.